This is a list of T cell receptor beta chains from one sample in a study of long-term antiretroviral therapy in people with HIV. Profiling relied on immunoSEQ multiplex PCR, and the TCRdb table lists in-frame clones only, not all of them. The sample contains 21,000 or so clones, about 90% of which appear only once. The source material was unsorted PBMCs, sampled around 2.7 years after starting antiretroviral therapy. Receptor source: a woman between 50 and 59 years old with HIV. Both conserved end residues are part of each CDR3.

len: 13; j_gene: TRBJ2-3; v_gene: TRBV30; CDR3aa: CAWSVRRADTQYF
len: 16; j_gene: TRBJ2-3; v_gene: TRBV11-2; CDR3aa: CASSIGQNPSTDTQYF
len: 14; j_gene: TRBJ2-7; v_gene: TRBV29-1; CDR3aa: CSVLGGEGHYEQYF
len: 13; j_gene: TRBJ1-5; v_gene: TRBV27; CDR3aa: CASSQKSGQPQHF
len: 15; j_gene: TRBJ2-7; v_gene: TRBV18; CDR3aa: CASSPVTGTSYEQYF
len: 13; j_gene: TRBJ2-1; v_gene: TRBV6-5; CDR3aa: CASRLSLQGEQFF
len: 16; j_gene: TRBJ2-3; v_gene: TRBV18; CDR3aa: CASSPPGLAGVDTQYF
len: 14; j_gene: TRBJ2-1; v_gene: TRBV2; CDR3aa: CASSDTGSYNEQFF
len: 15; j_gene: TRBJ2-2; v_gene: TRBV7-2; CDR3aa: CASRPQGAGTGELFF
len: 14; j_gene: TRBJ1-5; v_gene: TRBV18; CDR3aa: CASSPQTGDQPQHF
len: 18; j_gene: TRBJ2-3; v_gene: TRBV19; CDR3aa: CASSRIAGGPVGTDTQYF
len: 16; j_gene: TRBJ1-3; v_gene: TRBV7-9; CDR3aa: CASSPADRNFGNTIYF
len: 15; j_gene: TRBJ2-7; v_gene: TRBV4-3; CDR3aa: CASSRVSGDYVEQYF
len: 14; j_gene: TRBJ2-4; v_gene: TRBV11-2; CDR3aa: CASSLSGIKNIQYF
len: 12; j_gene: TRBJ2-1; v_gene: TRBV21-1; CDR3aa: CASSTVLAKQFF
len: 13; j_gene: TRBJ1-5; v_gene: TRBV10-3; CDR3aa: CAISESGDQPQHF
len: 14; j_gene: TRBJ2-3; v_gene: TRBV6-7; CDR3aa: CASNAGYLLDTQYF
len: 15; j_gene: TRBJ2-6; v_gene: TRBV7-2; CDR3aa: CASTSTASGANVLTF
len: 13; j_gene: TRBJ2-3; v_gene: TRBV19; CDR3aa: CASSILDTDTQYF
len: 11; j_gene: TRBJ1-1; v_gene: TRBV6-5; CDR3aa: CASADFTEAFF
len: 17; j_gene: TRBJ1-5; v_gene: TRBV4-1; CDR3aa: CASSQDRTGSSGQPQHF
len: 14; j_gene: TRBJ2-2; v_gene: TRBV29-1; CDR3aa: CSVEDRANTGELFF
len: 17; j_gene: TRBJ1-5; v_gene: TRBV15; CDR3aa: CATSRGGTPVANQPQHF
len: 12; j_gene: TRBJ2-1; v_gene: TRBV13; CDR3aa: CASSSLDNEQFF
len: 14; j_gene: TRBJ2-5; v_gene: TRBV5-1; CDR3aa: CASSLLVNSETQYF
len: 14; j_gene: TRBJ1-3; v_gene: TRBV5-6; CDR3aa: CASSFGSAGNTIYF
len: 14; j_gene: TRBJ2-7; v_gene: TRBV18; CDR3aa: CASSPETGNYEQYF
len: 14; j_gene: TRBJ1-1; v_gene: TRBV6-6; CDR3aa: CASSYSNLIPEAFF
len: 14; j_gene: TRBJ2-1; v_gene: TRBV10-3; CDR3aa: CAISDLVAGNEQFF
len: 13; j_gene: TRBJ1-2; v_gene: TRBV6-4; CDR3aa: CASSDPGLLAYTF
len: 18; j_gene: TRBJ2-2; v_gene: TRBV11-1; CDR3aa: CASSLEIRGPTNTGELFF
len: 15; j_gene: TRBJ2-1; v_gene: TRBV7-9; CDR3aa: CASSFPEEGYNEQFF
len: 18; j_gene: TRBJ1-4; v_gene: TRBV14; CDR3aa: CASSQQGARGATNEKLFF
len: 18; j_gene: TRBJ1-4; v_gene: TRBV25-1; CDR3aa: CASSELRGRIPTNEKLFF
len: 14; j_gene: TRBJ2-7; v_gene: TRBV11-1; CDR3aa: CASRKKGSGYEQYF
len: 17; j_gene: TRBJ2-1; v_gene: TRBV5-1; CDR3aa: CASSLVVGGSNYNEQFF
len: 16; j_gene: TRBJ2-2; v_gene: TRBV5-1; CDR3aa: CASSLAGEPNTGELFF
len: 17; j_gene: TRBJ1-2; v_gene: TRBV18; CDR3aa: CASSPTEVTDFNYGYTF
len: 12; j_gene: TRBJ2-2; v_gene: TRBV7-6; CDR3aa: CASSLLAGELFF
len: 16; j_gene: TRBJ2-7; v_gene: TRBV7-2; CDR3aa: CASSEISGNIPYEQYF
len: 13; j_gene: TRBJ1-2; v_gene: TRBV28; CDR3aa: CATGDSPNYGYTF
len: 14; j_gene: TRBJ1-2; v_gene: TRBV5-5; CDR3aa: CASSLEQGAHGYTF
len: 12; j_gene: TRBJ2-3; v_gene: TRBV6-5; CDR3aa: CASSSGSDTQYF
len: 13; j_gene: TRBJ1-2; v_gene: TRBV9; CDR3aa: CASSVEGTYGYTF
len: 15; j_gene: TRBJ1-4; v_gene: TRBV5-1; CDR3aa: CASSLTGATNEKLFF
len: 14; j_gene: TRBJ2-2; v_gene: TRBV2; CDR3aa: CASSELWTNGELFF
len: 15; j_gene: TRBJ1-2; v_gene: TRBV25-1; CDR3aa: CASSEWGVTNYGYTF
len: 17; j_gene: TRBJ1-2; v_gene: TRBV27; CDR3aa: CASSPGTGIRGNYGYTF
len: 13; j_gene: TRBJ2-7; v_gene: TRBV5-1; CDR3aa: CASSLGALDEQYF
len: 16; j_gene: TRBJ1-4; v_gene: TRBV7-9; CDR3aa: CASSLIPGQGNEKLFF
len: 16; j_gene: TRBJ2-2; v_gene: TRBV9; CDR3aa: CASSQGLAGRTGELFF